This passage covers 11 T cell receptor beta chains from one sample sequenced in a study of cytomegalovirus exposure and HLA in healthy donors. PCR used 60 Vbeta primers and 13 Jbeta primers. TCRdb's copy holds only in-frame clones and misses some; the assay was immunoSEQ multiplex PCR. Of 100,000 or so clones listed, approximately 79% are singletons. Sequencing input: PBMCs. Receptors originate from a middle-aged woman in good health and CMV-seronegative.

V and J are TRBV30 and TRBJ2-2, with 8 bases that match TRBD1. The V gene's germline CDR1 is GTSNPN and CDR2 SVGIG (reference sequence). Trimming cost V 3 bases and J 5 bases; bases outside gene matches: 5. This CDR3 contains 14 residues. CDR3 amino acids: CAWRMDRATGELFF. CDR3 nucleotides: TGTGCCTGGAGGATGGACAGGGCAACCGGGGAGCTGTTTTTT. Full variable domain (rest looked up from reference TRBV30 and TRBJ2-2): SQTIHQWPATLVQPVGSPLSLECTVEGTSNPNLYWYRQAAGRGLQLLFYSVGIGQISSEVPQNLSASRPQDRQFILSSKKLLLSDSGFYLCAWRMDRATGELFFGEGSRLTVL.

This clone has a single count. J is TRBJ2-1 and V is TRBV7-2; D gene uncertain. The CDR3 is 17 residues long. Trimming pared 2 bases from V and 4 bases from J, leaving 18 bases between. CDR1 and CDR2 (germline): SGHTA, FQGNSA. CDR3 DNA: TGTGCCAGCAGCTTACAGGCTGCGCTAACGGTGTACAATGAGCAGTTCTTC. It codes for CASSLQAALTVYNEQFF.

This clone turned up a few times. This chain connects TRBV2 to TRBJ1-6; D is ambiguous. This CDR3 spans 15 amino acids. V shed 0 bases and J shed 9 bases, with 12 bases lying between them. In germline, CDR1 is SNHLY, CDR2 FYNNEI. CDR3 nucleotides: TGTGCCAGCAGTGAAGCAGGAGCCTCTGTTTCACCCCTCCACTTT. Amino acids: CASSEAGASVSPLHF.

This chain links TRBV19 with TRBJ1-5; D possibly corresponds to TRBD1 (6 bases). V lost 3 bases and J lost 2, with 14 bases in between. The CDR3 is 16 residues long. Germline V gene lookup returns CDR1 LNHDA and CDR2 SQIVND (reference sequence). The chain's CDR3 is CASSIPFRTGNQPQHF. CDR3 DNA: TGTGCCAGTAGTATTCCTTTTCGGACAGGCAATCAGCCCCAGCATTTT.

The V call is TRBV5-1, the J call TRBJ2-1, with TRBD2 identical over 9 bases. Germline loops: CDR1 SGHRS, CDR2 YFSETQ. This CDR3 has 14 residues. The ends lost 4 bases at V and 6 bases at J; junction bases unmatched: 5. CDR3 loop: CASSNSGRSNEQFF. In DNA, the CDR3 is TGCGCCAGCAGCAATAGCGGGAGAAGCAATGAGCAGTTCTTC.

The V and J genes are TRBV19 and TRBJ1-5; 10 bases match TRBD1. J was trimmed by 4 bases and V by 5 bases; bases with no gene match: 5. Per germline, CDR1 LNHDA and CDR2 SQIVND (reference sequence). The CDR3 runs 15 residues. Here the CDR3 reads CASSVDRGRNQPQHF. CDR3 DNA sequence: TGTGCCAGTAGTGTCGACAGGGGGCGGAATCAGCCCCAGCATTTT.

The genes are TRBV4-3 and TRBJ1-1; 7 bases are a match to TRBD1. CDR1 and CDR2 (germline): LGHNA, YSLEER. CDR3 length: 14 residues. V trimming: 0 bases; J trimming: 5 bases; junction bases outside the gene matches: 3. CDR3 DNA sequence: TGCGCCAGCAGCCAAGAAACAGGGGAGACTGAAGCTTTCTTT. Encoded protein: CASSQETGETEAFF.

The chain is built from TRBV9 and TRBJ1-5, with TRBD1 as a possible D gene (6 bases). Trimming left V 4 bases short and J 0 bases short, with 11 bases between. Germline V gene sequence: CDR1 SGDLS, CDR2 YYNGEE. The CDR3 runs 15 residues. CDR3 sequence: CASSRGTNSNQPQHF. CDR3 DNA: TGTGCCAGCAGCAGAGGGACAAATAGCAATCAGCCCCAGCATTTT.

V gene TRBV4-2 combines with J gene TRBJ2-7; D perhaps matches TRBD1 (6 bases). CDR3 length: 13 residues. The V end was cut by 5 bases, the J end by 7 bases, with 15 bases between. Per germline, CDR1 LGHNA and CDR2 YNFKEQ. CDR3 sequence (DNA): TGTGCCAGCAGCGGTTGGAGAGGGGGAGAGCAGTACTTC. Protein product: CASSGWRGGEQYF.

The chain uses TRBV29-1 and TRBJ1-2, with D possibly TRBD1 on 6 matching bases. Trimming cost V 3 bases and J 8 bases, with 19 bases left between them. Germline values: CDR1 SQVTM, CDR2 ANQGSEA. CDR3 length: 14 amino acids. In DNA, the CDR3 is TGCAGCGTTGAGGATTCACAGGGAAGTCGGGGCTACACCTTC. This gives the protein CSVEDSQGSRGYTF.

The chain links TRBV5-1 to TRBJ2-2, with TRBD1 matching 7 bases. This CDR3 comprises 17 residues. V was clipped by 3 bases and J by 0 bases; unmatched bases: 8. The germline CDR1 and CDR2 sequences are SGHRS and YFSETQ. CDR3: CASSSTGTAANTGELFF. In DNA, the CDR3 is TGCGCCAGCAGCTCAACAGGGACAGCCGCGAACACCGGGGAGCTGTTTTTT.